This T cell receptor beta chain stems from a study of T cells expressing NK-cell markers. The overall study: Sequencing of TCR beta repertoires drew on sorted CD3+CD56+NKG2C+, CD3+CD56+NKG2C- and CD3+CD56-NKG2C+ T cells.

Whole-study findings and limits: Roughly 1.0-8% of CD8+ T cells in about six donors belonged to dominant NKG2C+ clonotypes. A few donors' CD3+CD56-NKG2C+ cells were dominated by the same clonotypes.

Worth noting for this clonotype: Its specificity is unknown.

The CDR3 contains 14 residues. The germline gives CDR1 SEHNR, CDR2 FQNEAQ (reference sequence). cDNA encoding TCR beta was synthesized via 5'RACE template switching incorporating UMIs. TCRdb reprocessed the 5' RACE reads and reports one entry per CDR3 protein, with no DNA. This table lists 400,000 to 500,000 distinct CDR3 sequences. The sequenced material came from blood T cells: a sorted CD56 or NKG2C T cell subset, CD4+ or CD8+ T cells, or bulk PBMC T cells (not recorded which). The TCR comes from a woman aged 18-69 years in good health. The rearrangement links TRBV7-9 to TRBJ1-1. The CDR3 here is CASSLGFWNTEAFF.